This TCR beta chain derives from a study of blood T cell repertoires in COVID-19. Study-wide context: Specimens from acute and convalescent COVID-19 originated in the United States, Italy and Spain.

Authors' analysis steps: Nucleated cell counts were estimated from reference gene primer amplification. Generated by immunoSEQ multiplex PCR, the TCRdb table keeps only in-frame clones and is missing some. V and J calls and clone size are given by that table; D and trimming were obtained from the DNA. This sample has hundreds of thousands of clones; approximately 83% occur once, and the top ten carry 2% to 3%. There are 16 residues in the CDR3. The chain couples TRBV12-1 to TRBJ2-7; the listed D gene, TRBD1, was not tested against the DNA. TRBV12-1 is termed a pseudogene. The clonotype originates from a woman in her thirties or forties with active or convalescent COVID-19. Sequenced sample: peripheral blood. This CDR3 reads CASSLRNRTGAYEQYF. CDR3 sequence (DNA): TGTGCCAGCAGCTTAAGGAATCGGACAGGGGCCTACGAGCAGTACTTC.